This T cell receptor beta chain was sequenced in a study of blood T cells in healthy people across ages. A second about 6 to 12 cycle PCR used barcoded and J-beta primers. TCRdb reprocessed the 5' RACE reads via MiXCR and lists one record per CDR3 protein. The profile shows roughly 680,000 distinct CDR3 sequences, about 50% of them singletons. Donation came from healthy Caucasian individuals in Russia who were aged about 6 to 90. Germline CDR1 is SNHLY and CDR2 is FYNNEI. This CDR3 is built from 16 residues. Study outcomes and limitations: Older individuals had lower TCR beta diversity per million T cells (the decline was roughly linear). Aged donors had fewer naive CD4+ cells and lower diversity than long-lived donors.

A word on this clonotype: The antigen is undetermined.

Source material: blood. The clonotype was recovered from a woman older than 75 in good health. The J gene is TRBJ2-7, the V gene TRBV2; 8 nucleotides line up with TRBD2. The end of the DNA is better explained by TRBJ2-5, so the J call may be wrong. The CDR3 DNA is TGTGCCAGCAGTGACGAGCGGGGGTATTTAATAGAGACCCAGTACTTC. Translated, it gives CASSDERGYLIETQYF.